The sequence of this T cell receptor beta chain was determined in a study of blood T cell repertoires in COVID-19. The repertoire was sequenced with immunoSEQ multiplex PCR; TCRdb's copy has only in-frame clones and lacks some. This table holds 100,000 to 150,000 clones, around 63% found once. Looked up from germline, CDR1 is SGHRS and CDR2 is YFSETQ. The CDR3 is made up of 13 amino acids. Trimming took 4 bases from V and 4 from J; bases not matched to a gene: 3. The sample comprised peripheral blood. The TCR sequence derives from an older woman with acute or convalescent COVID-19. The gene calls are TRBV5-1 and TRBJ2-5; TRBD1 matches at 8 bases. The CDR3 DNA is TGCGCCAGCAGCCCCGGACAGGGAGAGACCCAGTACTTC. It translates to CASSPGQGETQYF.